The rows below give T cell receptor beta chains drawn from one sample of a study of blood T cell repertoires in COVID-19. Data came from immunoSEQ multiplex PCR; TCRdb stores just in-frame clones and leaves some out. The repertoire consists of 87,000 or so clones, with roughly nine tenths occurring once and the leading ten covering 3%. Sequenced sample: peripheral blood. These receptors all come from a woman between 45 and 65 years old with active or convalescent COVID-19. CDR3s include the opening cysteine and the closing phenylalanine or tryptophan. Each record gives: clone size, D gene, J gene, V gene, CDR3 protein, CDR3 DNA. D genes are given only for firm matches. Size is stated for part of the rows, as once, few or many counts, or as a class when the clone is expanded.

- | - | TRBJ1-1 | TRBV18 | CASSPRGDTEAFF | TGTGCCAGCTCACCACGGGGGGACACTGAAGCTTTCTTT
- | - | TRBJ1-1 | TRBV4-1 | CASSQDGAYTEAFF | TGCGCCAGCAGCCAAGATGGGGCTTACACTGAAGCTTTCTTT
- | - | TRBJ1-3 | TRBV30 | CAWSRAAENTIYF | TGTGCCTGGAGCAGGGCCGCCGAGAACACCATATATTTT
- | - | TRBJ2-1 | TRBV7-9 | CASSLTVTSYNEQFF | TGTGCCAGCAGCTTAACAGTTACTTCCTACAATGAGCAGTTCTTC
- | - | TRBJ1-5 | TRBV29-1 | CSVMDRSNQPQHF | TGCAGCGTAATGGACAGATCAAATCAGCCCCAGCATTTT
- | - | TRBJ2-2 | TRBV11-3 | CASTPGGFTGELFF | TGTGCCAGCACCCCAGGGGGGTTCACCGGGGAGCTGTTTTTT
- | - | TRBJ2-2 | TRBV19 | CASSPGAAGELFF | TGTGCCAGTAGTCCAGGGGCCGCCGGGGAGCTGTTTTTT
- | TRBD1 | TRBJ2-1 | TRBV7-2 | CASSSGQVSLFTYNEQFF | TGTGCCAGCAGCTCCGGACAGGTTAGCTTATTTACCTACAATGAGCAGTTCTTC
- | TRBD1 | TRBJ1-5 | TRBV7-2 | CASRLDRGNQPQHF | TGTGCCAGCAGATTGGACAGGGGCAATCAGCCCCAGCATTTT
- | - | TRBJ1-6 | TRBV2 | CASRASSYNSPLHF | TGTGCCAGCAGGGCTAGCTCCTATAATTCACCCCTCCACTTT
- | TRBD1 | TRBJ1-5 | TRBV19 | CASREDRVHSNQPQHF | TGTGCCAGTAGGGAGGACAGGGTTCATAGCAATCAGCCCCAGCATTTT
once | - | TRBJ1-2 | TRBV7-2 | CASSYRAGVGYTF | TGTGCCAGCAGCTACCGTGCGGGGGTGGGCTACACCTTC
- | - | TRBJ2-3 | TRBV4-3 | CASSRAWARDTQYF | TGCGCCAGCAGCCGAGCATGGGCCAGAGATACGCAGTATTTT
- | TRBD1 | TRBJ2-5 | TRBV6-2/TRBV6-3 | CASSWPGTGVETQYF | TGTGCCAGCAGTTGGCCCGGGACAGGGGTGGAGACCCAGTACTTC
- | - | TRBJ2-1 | TRBV11-2 | CASSHRDNEQFF | TGTGCCAGCAGCCACAGGGACAATGAGCAGTTCTTC
- | TRBD1 | TRBJ2-7 | TRBV18 | CASSLRDSGYEQYF | TGTGCCAGCTCACTAAGGGACAGTGGCTACGAGCAGTACTTC
- | - | TRBJ1-2 | TRBV4-3 | CASSQEARTAGYTF | TGCGCCAGCAGCCAAGAAGCCCGAACCGCTGGCTACACCTTC
- | - | TRBJ2-6 | TRBV6-2/TRBV6-3 | CASSYEDRRSNVLTF | TGTGCCAGCAGTTACGAAGACAGAAGGTCCAACGTCCTGACTTTC
- | - | TRBJ2-2 | TRBV6-2/TRBV6-3 | CASSLFANTGELFF | TGTGCCAGCAGCCTTTTCGCGAACACCGGGGAGCTGTTTTTT
- | TRBD2 | TRBJ2-1 | TRBV5-6 | CASTLGGRYNEQFF | TGTGCCAGCACTCTGGGGGGGAGATACAATGAGCAGTTCTTC
- | - | TRBJ2-3 | TRBV24-1 | CATSDLQGRSTDTQYF | TGTGCCACCAGTGATTTGCAGGGTCGTAGCACAGATACGCAGTATTTT
- | - | TRBJ2-7 | TRBV7-8 | CASSPSGDYEQYF | TGTGCCAGCAGCCCGTCAGGGGACTACGAGCAGTACTTC
- | TRBD2 | TRBJ2-7 | TRBV29-1 | CSVEGGGSAYEQYF | TGCAGCGTTGAAGGCGGGGGAAGTGCATACGAGCAGTACTTC
once | TRBD2 | TRBJ2-1 | TRBV11-3 | CASSFSSGTYNEQFF | TGTGCCAGCAGCTTCTCTAGCGGAACCTACAATGAGCAGTTCTTC
few | TRBD1 | TRBJ1-2 | TRBV2 | CASRQGASYGYTF | TGTGCCAGCAGGCAGGGGGCTAGCTATGGCTACACCTTC
once | - | TRBJ1-4 | TRBV6-5 | CASSYGSGGRGEKLFF | TGTGCCAGCAGTTACGGGAGTGGGGGCCGGGGTGAAAAACTGTTTTTT
- | - | TRBJ2-5 | TRBV4-2 | CASSQHQGQETQYF | TGTGCCAGCAGCCAACACCAGGGGCAAGAGACCCAGTACTTC
once | - | TRBJ1-1 | TRBV10-3 | CAISERAGGAAEAFF | TGTGCCATCAGTGAGCGGGCAGGTGGGGCGGCTGAAGCTTTCTTT
- | - | TRBJ2-5 | TRBV7-6 | CASSPGTGGGETQYF | TGTGCCAGCAGCCCCGGGACTGGGGGAGGAGAGACCCAGTACTTC
- | - | TRBJ1-2 | TRBV10-2 | CATFASRNYGYTF | TGCGCCACCTTCGCGTCGAGGAACTATGGCTACACCTTC
- | TRBD1 | TRBJ1-1 | TRBV5-1 | CASSFGTGYTEAFF | TGCGCCAGCAGCTTTGGGACAGGTTACACTGAAGCTTTCTTT
- | - | TRBJ2-1 | TRBV30 | CAWSPSDEQFF | TGTGCCTGGAGTCCGTCCGATGAGCAGTTCTTC
- | - | TRBJ2-7 | TRBV25-1 | CASSRPGEQYF | TGTGCCAGCAGTAGACCGGGGGAGCAGTACTTC
once | - | TRBJ2-5 | TRBV11-1 | CASSLLREETQYF | TGTGCCAGCAGCTTACTCCGGGAAGAGACCCAGTACTTC
few | - | TRBJ2-7 | TRBV7-3 | CASSLGPGYEQYF | TGTGCCAGCAGCTTAGGGCCAGGCTACGAGCAGTACTTC
- | - | TRBJ1-1 | TRBV3-1/TRBV3-2 | CASSQALEGGKAFF | TGTGCCAGCAGCCAAGCCCTGGAGGGGGGGAAAGCTTTCTTT
medium-sized | TRBD1 | TRBJ2-3 | TRBV9 | CASSGLGDRGTDTQYF | TGTGCCAGCAGCGGGCTAGGGGACAGGGGGACAGATACGCAGTATTTT
- | TRBD1 | TRBJ1-2 | TRBV19 | CASSIEDRAIYGYTF | TGTGCCAGTAGTATCGAGGACAGGGCCATCTATGGCTACACCTTC
- | - | TRBJ2-7 | TRBV5-1 | CASSLNSPDEQYF | TGCGCCAGCAGCTTGAATAGCCCCGACGAGCAGTACTTC
- | - | TRBJ1-1 | TRBV6-5 | CASSRGGGVTEAFF | TGTGCCAGCAGTAGGGGAGGGGGGGTCACTGAAGCTTTCTTT
- | - | TRBJ2-2 | TRBV12-3/TRBV12-4 | CASSLYGGELFF | TGTGCCAGCAGTTTATACGGCGGGGAGCTGTTTTTT
once | - | TRBJ1-2 | TRBV25-1 | CASSEGLVGAGYGYTF | TGTGCCAGCAGTGAAGGGTTGGTAGGGGCCGGCTATGGCTACACCTTC
- | TRBD2 | TRBJ2-3 | TRBV6-5 | CASSRRGVMADTQYF | TGTGCCAGCAGTCGCCGGGGGGTAATGGCAGATACGCAGTATTTT
- | - | TRBJ2-7 | TRBV5-5 | CASSLAVSPSYEQYF | TGTGCCAGCAGCTTGGCCGTCAGTCCTTCCTACGAGCAGTACTTC
once | TRBD1 | TRBJ1-1 | TRBV19 | CASSTGDQTGRRVNTEAFF | TGTGCCAGTAGTACAGGAGATCAGACAGGGCGGAGGGTGAACACTGAAGCTTTCTTT
- | - | TRBJ1-4 | TRBV21-1 | CASSSRDTGDKKLFF | TGTGCCAGCAGCTCGAGGGACACCGGAGACAAAAAACTGTTTTTT
once | TRBD2 | TRBJ2-1 | TRBV7-2 | CASSQLALSYNEQFF | TGTGCCAGCAGCCAACTAGCGCTCTCCTACAATGAGCAGTTCTTC
- | TRBD2 | TRBJ2-1 | TRBV4-3 | CASSQDGAGLATYNEQFF | TGCGCCAGCAGCCAAGATGGGGCCGGACTAGCTACTTACAATGAGCAGTTCTTC
few | TRBD1 | TRBJ2-7 | TRBV28 | CASRGTASYEQYF | TGTGCCAGCAGGGGGACAGCGTCCTACGAGCAGTACTTC
once | TRBD1 | TRBJ1-3 | TRBV6-6 | CASSSPGQNSGNTIYF | TGTGCCAGCAGTTCTCCGGGACAGAACTCTGGAAACACCATATATTTT
- | TRBD2 | TRBJ2-3 | TRBV5-1 | CASSFTSGRTDTQYF | TGCGCCAGCAGCTTTACTAGCGGGAGAACAGATACGCAGTATTTT